The present TCR beta chain was sequenced within a study of cytomegalovirus exposure and HLA in healthy donors. General observations from the study: The study assumed roughly uniform donor sequencing depth for presence/absence analyses. Accurate HLA-A and HLA-B prediction from TCR beta sequences was reported for most subjects.

V was shortened by 0 bases and J by 7 bases, with 13 bases between the two germline ends. CDR3 length: 14 residues. Germline assignment: CDR1 GTSNPN and CDR2 SVGIG (reference sequence). Everyone who donated was a healthy bone marrow donor. Both 60 Vbeta primers and 13 Jbeta primers went into the PCR. Authors' data handling: As a later analysis found, there were 82 million or so unique TCR beta chains, of which some 9.9 million were shared. TCRdb keeps only in-frame clones here, not all; method: immunoSEQ multiplex PCR. That table is the source of V, J and clone size, and D and trimming were worked out from the DNA. Here the sample spans about 160,000 clones, roughly 84% being singletons. In the case of this clone: What it binds is not known.

What was sequenced was PBMCs. The chain joins TRBV30 to TRBJ1-3; D call uncertain. The receptor's source is a woman younger than 35 in good health and CMV-seronegative. The CDR3 nucleotides are TGTGCCTGGAGTGTACGCTCCGCCAGGAACACCATATATTTT. It yields the protein CAWSVRSARNTIYF. The whole variable domain, remainder taken from reference TRBV30 and TRBJ1-3, is SQTIHQWPATLVQPVGSPLSLECTVEGTSNPNLYWYRQAAGRGLQLLFYSVGIGQISSEVPQNLSASRPQDRQFILSSKKLLLSDSGFYLCAWSVRSARNTIYFGEGSWLTVV.